A selection of T cell receptor beta chains follows, all from one sample in a study of cytomegalovirus exposure and HLA in healthy donors. The assay was immunoSEQ multiplex PCR, and TCRdb's table has in-frame clones only and misses some. The repertoire holds 120,000 to 150,000 clones, over 75% seen once, with 2.5% to 3.5% in the top ten. What was sequenced was PBMCs. The receptor set was obtained from a woman aged 25-40 years in good health and CMV-seronegative. The CDR3 runs from the conserved cysteine through the conserved F or W. Each record gives: V gene, J gene, clone size, D gene, CDR3 protein, CDR3 DNA. A D gene is named only where the DNA matches it firmly. Size is stated for part of the rows, as once, few or many counts, or as a class when the clone is expanded.

TRBV18	TRBJ2-1	once	-	CASSSTRDEQFF	TGTGCCAGCTCGTCGACCAGGGATGAGCAGTTCTTC
TRBV27	TRBJ2-2	-	-	CASSFMSTGELFF	TGTGCCAGCAGTTTTATGAGCACCGGGGAGCTGTTTTTT
TRBV4-1	TRBJ1-1	few	TRBD1	CASSRLPTGAEAFF	TGCGCCAGCAGCCGCCTGCCAACAGGGGCTGAAGCTTTCTTT
TRBV30	TRBJ2-1	-	TRBD2	CAWVAGVSYNEQFF	TGTGCCTGGGTAGCGGGAGTCTCCTACAATGAGCAGTTCTTC
TRBV10-3	TRBJ1-6	-	TRBD1	CAISGTSGGSPLHF	TGTGCCATCAGTGGCACCTCAGGGGGCTCACCCCTCCACTTT
TRBV10-2	TRBJ1-4	-	-	CASSPGFATNEKLFF	TGCGCCAGCAGTCCAGGGTTCGCAACTAATGAAAAACTGTTTTTT
TRBV11-3	TRBJ2-7	-	-	CASSPGHPRGYEQYF	TGTGCCAGCAGCCCGGGACACCCCAGAGGATACGAGCAGTACTTC
TRBV28	TRBJ2-7	-	-	CASSSVVVQYF	TGTGCCAGCAGTTCCGTTGTTGTGCAGTACTTC
TRBV11-2	TRBJ1-2	-	TRBD1	CASSLEPGQGRGYTF	TGTGCCAGCAGCTTAGAACCTGGACAGGGACGTGGCTACACCTTC
TRBV6-4	TRBJ1-2	-	-	CASSVGGPGVGYGYTF	TGTGCCAGCAGTGTCGGTGGTCCAGGGGTGGGCTATGGCTACACCTTC